This entry lists 12 T cell receptor beta chains sequenced from one sample in a study of cytomegalovirus exposure and HLA in healthy donors. In the PCR, 60 Vbeta and 13 Jbeta primers were used. Measured with immunoSEQ multiplex PCR; TCRdb has only the in-frame clones, and not every one. The sample lists fewer than 200,000 clones, approximately 81% seen once, with about 1.5% in the top ten. Source material: PBMCs. These receptors all come from a male donor in good health and CMV-seronegative.

The rearrangement uses TRBV6-5 and TRBJ2-7; maybe TRBD1 (5 bases). The CDR3 extends over 12 amino acids. The V end was cut by 6 bases, the J end by 6 bases, with 12 bases between. Germline values: CDR1 MNHEY, CDR2 SVGAGI. The CDR3 DNA follows: TGTGCCAGCAGCCGAGACAGTTTCGAGCAGTACTTC. Amino acids: CASSRDSFEQYF.

CDR3 sequence (DNA): TGTGCCATCCTACAGGGGGCTAAGGGCAATCAGCCCCAGCATTTT. This translates into CAILQGAKGNQPQHF. J is TRBJ1-5 and V is TRBV28; 9 bases are a match to TRBD1. From germline, CDR1 is MDHEN and CDR2 SYDVKM. The CDR3 runs to 15 residues. V gave up 10 bases and J gave up 2 bases; unmatched junction bases: 9. Filled out from reference TRBV28 and TRBJ1-5, the complete variable domain reads DVKVTQSSRYLVKRTGEKVFLECVQDMDHENMFWYRQDPGLGLRLIYFSYDVKMKEKGDIPEGYSVSREKKERFSLILESASTNQTSMYLCAILQGAKGNQPQHFGDGTRLSIL.

The rearrangement links TRBV15 to TRBJ2-1; the D gene is possibly TRBD2 (6 bases). The CDR3 covers 17 residues. Germline CDR1 is LNHNV and CDR2 is YYDKDF (reference sequence). V was pared by 0 bases and J by 1 base, with 13 bases between. The CDR3 reads CATSRDRVGGSYNEQFF. CDR3 DNA: TGTGCCACCAGCAGAGATCGGGTCGGGGGATCCTACAATGAGCAGTTCTTC. The full variable domain, with the rest looked up from reference TRBV15 and TRBJ2-1, is DAMVIQNPRYQVTQFGKPVTLSCSQTLNHNVMYWYQQKSSQAPKLLFHYYDKDFNNEADTPDNFQSRRPNTSFCFLDIRSPGLGDTAMYLCATSRDRVGGSYNEQFFGPGTRLTVL.

V usage is TRBV11-2 and J usage is TRBJ2-3; 9 bases fit TRBD1. This CDR3 comprises 14 residues. Germline V lookup: CDR1 SGHAT, CDR2 FQNNGV. V gave up 3 bases and J gave up 5 bases; unmatched junction bases: 3. The CDR3 DNA follows: TGTGCCAGCAGCTTCGGGACAGGGTTAGATACGCAGTATTTT. As protein: CASSFGTGLDTQYF.

This clone was counted a single time. V gene TRBV12-5 combines with J gene TRBJ2-1, with D uncertain. Between the trimmed V and J ends, which lost 3 bases and 6 bases, there was a span of 9 bases. This CDR3 is 13 amino acids long. Germline CDR1 is LGHNT and CDR2 is FRNRAP. DNA for the CDR3: TGTGCTAGTGGTTTCCCTAGAGGCAATGAGCAGTTCTTC. It is translated as CASGFPRGNEQFF. Filled out from reference TRBV12-5 and TRBJ2-1, the complete variable domain reads DARVTQTPRHKVTEMGQEVTMRCQPILGHNTVFWYRQTMMQGLELLAYFRNRAPLDDSGMPKDRFSAEMPDATLATLKIQPSEPRDSAVYFCASGFPRGNEQFFGPGTRLTVL.

In this sample, this clone turned up a few times. The chain carries TRBV7-9 and TRBJ1-3, with unresolved D. The germline gives CDR1 SEHNR, CDR2 FQNEAQ (reference sequence). Trimming shortened V by 7 bases and J by 3 bases, and 16 bases separated the two germline ends. There are 15 residues in the CDR3. The CDR3 DNA follows: TGTGCCAGCATAGAGTCGCATGATTATGGAAACACCATATATTTT. Amino acids: CASIESHDYGNTIYF.

This chain links TRBV7-2 with TRBJ2-2; 11 nucleotides match TRBD2. From germline, CDR1 is SGHTA and CDR2 FQGNSA. V lost 5 bases to trimming and J lost 2 bases; unmatched junction nucleotides: 4. CDR3 length: 16 residues. The CDR3 DNA sequence: TGTGCCAGCAGCAGACTAGCGGGGAAAAACACCGGGGAGCTGTTTTTT. Translating it yields CASSRLAGKNTGELFF.

The chain employs TRBV9 and TRBJ2-5; maybe TRBD1 (6 bases). The DNA end is a closer match to TRBJ2-7, so the J assignment may be wrong. The CDR3 extends over 16 amino acids. Germline values: CDR1 SGDLS, CDR2 YYNGEE. Written as DNA, the CDR3 is TGTGCCAGCAGCGTAAACCGGGACAAGGCTATTCCCGAGCAGTACTTC. Translation: CASSVNRDKAIPEQYF.

This clone was recorded a few times. This sequence joins TRBV30 and TRBJ2-7, with D possibly being TRBD2 (7 bases). V shed 4 bases and J shed 13 bases, with 17 bases lying between them. Per germline, CDR1 GTSNPN and CDR2 SVGIG (reference sequence). There are 11 residues in the CDR3. The CDR3 spells CAWIGGATTYF. CDR3 DNA sequence: TGTGCCTGGATTGGGGGGGCAACAACTTACTTC.

The chain couples TRBV11-1 to TRBJ2-5, with 10 bases lining up with TRBD2. Near its end, the DNA agrees better with TRBJ2-7, so the J call may be wrong. Per the germline V gene, CDR1 is SGHAT and CDR2 is FQDESV (reference sequence). CDR3 length: 19 amino acids. CDR3 protein: CASSPRWGLAGVVPYEQYF. The CDR3 bases are TGTGCCAGCAGCCCCCGTTGGGGTCTAGCGGGAGTCGTCCCCTACGAGCAGTACTTC.

J is TRBJ2-1 and V is TRBV28, with 11 bases aligning to TRBD2. The CDR3 length is 15 residues. The trim removed 2 bases at V and 7 bases at J, leaving 4 bases unmatched. CDR1 and CDR2 (germline): MDHEN, SYDVKM. The CDR3 loop is CASSLVLAGVNEQFF. DNA for the CDR3: TGTGCCAGCAGTTTAGTACTAGCGGGGGTAAATGAGCAGTTCTTC.

The CDR3 nucleotides read TGTGCCAGCAGCGTAGACCCCCGGGGGGGATTGCAAGAGACCCAGTACTTC. It codes for CASSVDPRGGLQETQYF. The chain carries TRBV9 and TRBJ2-5; 8 nucleotides align to TRBD2. Germline CDR1 reads SGDLS; CDR2 reads YYNGEE. With V trimmed by 0 bases and J by 2 bases, 9 bases remained unmatched. CDR3 length: 17 amino acids.